A single sample is the source of the 19 T cell receptor beta chains below, sequenced in a study of blood T cell repertoires in COVID-19. TCRdb's table, derived via immunoSEQ multiplex PCR, lists solely in-frame clones and lacks some. The data show under 200,000 clones, more than 70% seen once. The sample consisted of peripheral blood. Every receptor here comes from a woman between 65 and 79 years old who had recovered from COVID-19.

This clone has just one count. The chain uses TRBV3-1 (or the pseudogene TRBV3-2) and TRBJ1-1; unclear D gene. Trimming took off 1 base at V and 1 base at J, with 4 bases between the two ends. Germline V gene data show CDR1 as LGHDT and CDR2 as YNNKEL (reference sequence). The CDR3 runs 13 residues. In DNA, the CDR3 is TGTGCCAGCAGCCAAGGCGGGAACACTGAAGCTTTCTTT. Protein sequence: CASSQGGNTEAFF.

The chain couples TRBV18 to TRBJ1-1; tentatively, D is TRBD1 (5 bases). This CDR3 region has 14 residues. Germline V CDR1 and CDR2: KGHSH, LQKENI. Between the trimmed V and J ends, which lost 3 bases and 7 bases, there was a span of 15 bases. CDR3 bases: TGTGCCAGCTCACCGGGACTCACTGCCCTTGAAGCTTTCTTT. As protein: CASSPGLTALEAFF.

J is TRBJ2-5 and V is TRBV28; the D gene is possibly TRBD1 (6 bases). This CDR3 is 15 amino acids long. CDR1 MDHEN and CDR2 SYDVKM come from the germline V gene. The V end was cut by 5 bases, the J end by 5 bases, with 18 bases between. This chain's CDR3 is CASSATGTPWETQYF. CDR3 DNA sequence: TGTGCCAGCAGTGCCACCGGGACACCCTGGGAGACCCAGTACTTC.

The chain couples TRBV6-2 or TRBV6-3 to TRBJ2-3; D is perhaps TRBD2 (5 bases). The germline CDR1 and CDR2 sequences are MNHEY and SVGEGT. The CDR3 runs 16 residues. V was cut by 0 bases and J by 6 bases, with 16 bases left in between. The CDR3 loop reads CASSYSFLSGGDTQYF. CDR3 nucleotide sequence: TGTGCCAGCAGTTACTCCTTTCTATCCGGCGGGGATACGCAGTATTTT.

This sequence joins TRBV7-7 and TRBJ2-3; D uncertain. Germline CDR1 SSHAT, CDR2 FNYEAQ (reference sequence). The germline V and J ends were trimmed by 6 bases and 5 bases, with 18 bases remaining between them. CDR3 length equals 15 residues. The chain's CDR3 is CASSPGLGPLDTQYF. Written as DNA, the CDR3 is TGTGCCAGCAGTCCAGGCTTGGGCCCACTAGATACGCAGTATTTT.

This chain connects TRBV28 to TRBJ2-1, with 7 positions matching TRBD2. The J segment lost 3 bases and the V segment lost 4 bases, leaving 9 bases of the junction unmatched. From germline, CDR1 is MDHEN and CDR2 SYDVKM. The CDR3 is 16 amino acids. CDR3 sequence (DNA): TGTGCCAGCAGTTCCAGACTAGCCGGGAGCTACAATGAGCAGTTCTTC. It translates to CASSSRLAGSYNEQFF.

As DNA, the CDR3 is TGTGCCAGCAGCCCCAGTGGGGCAGGCCCAATTTATAGCAATCAGCCCCAGCATTTT. This encodes CASSPSGAGPIYSNQPQHF. The genes are TRBV7-8 and TRBJ1-5, with TRBD1 as a possible D gene (5 bases). The germline gives CDR1 SGHVS, CDR2 FQNEAQ. V dropped 5 bases and J dropped 0 bases, with 23 bases sitting between them. This CDR3 contains 19 residues.

The chain combines TRBV30 with TRBJ1-2; D is ambiguous. Germline V CDR1 and CDR2: GTSNPN, SVGIG (reference sequence). V was trimmed by 4 bases and J by 2 bases, leaving 11 bases between them. The CDR3 has 13 residues. In DNA, the CDR3 is TGTGCCTGGAATCAACGAGGGAACTATGGCTACACCTTC. Protein sequence: CAWNQRGNYGYTF.

The chain carries TRBV5-1 and TRBJ1-1, with D possibly TRBD1 on 5 matching bases. The V end was cut by 3 bases, the J end by 4 bases, with 13 bases between. The CDR3 runs 14 residues. Germline CDR1 is SGHRS and CDR2 is YFSETQ. This CDR3 reads CASSSTPGGTEAFF. CDR3 sequence (DNA): TGCGCCAGCAGCTCCACGCCGGGGGGCACTGAAGCTTTCTTT.

This chain links TRBV9 with TRBJ2-1; D might be TRBD2 (7 bases). The V end was cut by 0 bases, the J end by 2 bases, with 15 bases between. The CDR3 runs to 17 residues. CDR1 and CDR2 from the germline V gene are SGDLS and YYNGEE. CDR3 sequence (DNA): TGTGCCAGCAGCGTAGGTCCAAGGGGGGGCCCCTACAATGAGCAGTTCTTC. Translation gives CASSVGPRGGPYNEQFF.

The chain couples TRBV28 to TRBJ1-4; the match to TRBD1 covers 7 bases. From germline, CDR1 is MDHEN and CDR2 SYDVKM. The J segment lost 12 bases and the V segment lost 3 bases, leaving 10 bases of the junction unmatched. This CDR3 contains 14 residues. This CDR3 reads CASSLGQGVRELFF. The CDR3 bases are TGTGCCAGCAGTTTGGGGCAGGGGGTCCGGGAACTGTTTTTT.

The chain is built from TRBV4-3 and TRBJ1-6, with a weak D call TRBD1 (5 bases). This CDR3 has 14 residues. Trimming removed 2 bases from V and 10 bases from J, with 12 bases in between. Germline CDR1 LGHNA, CDR2 YSLEER. The CDR3: CASSQQGSRSPLHF. The DNA of the CDR3 is TGCGCCAGCAGCCAACAGGGCTCGAGGTCACCCCTCCACTTT.

This clone has more than one count but fewer than ten. The chain uses TRBV9 and TRBJ1-3, with D possibly being TRBD1 (5 bases). Germline V gene lookup returns CDR1 SGDLS and CDR2 YYNGEE. The CDR3 is 15 amino acids. The V and J ends lost 3 bases and 2 bases respectively, with 12 bases between them. CDR3 amino acids: CASSAPGGTGNTIYF. The CDR3 DNA reads as TGTGCCAGCAGCGCCCCGGGGGGGACTGGAAACACCATATATTTT.

The CDR3 here is CAIRAGQGGTGELFF. The DNA for the CDR3 is TGTGCCATCAGAGCCGGACAGGGCGGGACCGGGGAGCTGTTTTTT. The rearrangement links TRBV10-3 to TRBJ2-2; TRBD1 aligns across 8 bases. The germline V gene encodes CDR1 ENHRY and CDR2 SYGVKD. The V segment lost 6 bases and the J segment 5 bases; nucleotides outside the gene matches: 8. The CDR3 spans 15 residues.

V and J are TRBV19 and TRBJ2-1; TRBD2 might be the D (5 bases). This CDR3 is 15 amino acids long. Per the germline V gene, CDR1 is LNHDA and CDR2 is SQIVND (reference sequence). V lost 6 bases and J 9 bases, leaving 21 bases between the germline ends. CDR3 residues: CASSKEAPPSGEQFF. The CDR3 coding sequence is TGTGCCAGTAGCAAGGAGGCCCCACCCTCCGGTGAGCAGTTCTTC.

The chain joins TRBV5-4 to TRBJ1-3; no clear D. Germline V gene data show CDR1 as SGHNT and CDR2 as YYREEE (reference sequence). The CDR3 length is 16 residues. Deletions cut 1 base from V and 0 bases from J, with 11 bases between. DNA of the CDR3: TGTGCCAGCAGCTTGATGGGCGCCCCCTCTGGAAACACCATATATTTT. Translation: CASSLMGAPSGNTIYF.

The V call is TRBV30, the J call TRBJ1-2; the D gene is possibly TRBD1 (6 bases). The length of the CDR3 is 13 residues. CDR1 is GTSNPN and CDR2 is SVGIG in the germline V gene (reference sequence). Trimming removed 4 bases at V and 8 bases at J, with 17 bases between. CDR3 amino acids: CAWTQGLGYGYTF. CDR3 sequence (DNA): TGTGCCTGGACCCAGGGGCTCGGGTACGGCTACACCTTC.

The J gene is TRBJ2-7, the V gene TRBV4-1, with TRBD1 identical over 7 bases. V was pared by 4 bases and J by 0 bases, with 9 bases of the junction left unmatched. From germline, CDR1 is MGHRA and CDR2 YSYEKL. The CDR3 is 16 amino acids. The CDR3 is CASSRNRGQSSYEQYF. The DNA for the CDR3 is TGCGCCAGCAGCCGAAACAGGGGCCAGAGCTCCTACGAGCAGTACTTC.

For the CDR3, the DNA is TGTGCCAGCAGGATGGGGGCATTATATGGCTACACCTTC. It is translated as CASRMGALYGYTF. The chain employs TRBV2 and TRBJ1-2, with D perhaps matching TRBD1 (6 bases). The ends were cut back, 6 bases at V and 5 bases at J, with 13 bases in the middle. The V gene's germline CDR1 is SNHLY and CDR2 FYNNEI. The CDR3 has 13 residues. Looking up the rest from reference TRBV2 and TRBJ1-2 gives the full variable domain: EPEVTQTPSHQVTQMGQEVILRCVPISNHLYFYWYRQILGQKVEFLVSFYNNEISEKSEIFDDQFSVERPDGSNFTLKIRSTKLEDSAMYFCASRMGALYGYTFGSGTRLTVV.